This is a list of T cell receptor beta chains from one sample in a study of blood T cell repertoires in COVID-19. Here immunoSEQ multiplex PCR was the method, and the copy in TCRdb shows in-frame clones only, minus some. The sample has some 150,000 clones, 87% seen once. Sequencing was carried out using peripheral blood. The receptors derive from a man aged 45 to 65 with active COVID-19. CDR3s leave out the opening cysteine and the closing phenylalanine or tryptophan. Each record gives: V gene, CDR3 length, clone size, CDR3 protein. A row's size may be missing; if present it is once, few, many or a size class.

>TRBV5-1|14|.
ASSLASRGVTGELF
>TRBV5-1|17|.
ASSLAPAGDRGAGGELF
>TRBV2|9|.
ASSAINEQF
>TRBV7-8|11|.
ASSLIQNTEAF
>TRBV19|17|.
ASSPDRGLKKATNEKLF
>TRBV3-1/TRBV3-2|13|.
ASSPQAGALFPLH
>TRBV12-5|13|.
ASGSGQGNNQPQH
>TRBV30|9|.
ASDRGYEQY
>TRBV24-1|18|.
ATSDRGGTSMEITGNTIY
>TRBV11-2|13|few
ASSLQQGVGYGYT
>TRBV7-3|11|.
ASSRTAEGIQY
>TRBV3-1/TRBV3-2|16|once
ASSLTLPSGGSTDTQY
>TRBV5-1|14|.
ASSLRGQASTDTQY
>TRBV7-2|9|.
ASSLDSEQY
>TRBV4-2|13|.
ASSQERQGPGELF
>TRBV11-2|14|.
ASSILGGSGANVLT
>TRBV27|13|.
ASSFASGGQETQY
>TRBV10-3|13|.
AISSRGAPTDTQY
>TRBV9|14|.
ASSILAGGLGDTQY
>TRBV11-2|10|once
ASSSGGYEQY
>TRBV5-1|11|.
ASRSGRGDEQY
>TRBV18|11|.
ASSPNQVDGYT
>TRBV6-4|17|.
ASSDTFRTGGIDNYGYT
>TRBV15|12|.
ATSRLSGVDTQY
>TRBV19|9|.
ASMVGETQY
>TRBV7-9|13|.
ASSRAGEYTGELF
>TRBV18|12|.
ASSPTRGNYGYT
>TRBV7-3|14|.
ASSERGTTRTDTQY
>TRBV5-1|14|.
ASSPRGQGSPYEQY
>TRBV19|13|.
ASTRTGSTNYGYT
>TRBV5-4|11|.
ASSFERGNEQY
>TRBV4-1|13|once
ASSRTGAPNEKLF
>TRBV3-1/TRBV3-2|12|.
ASSLQGAQDTQY
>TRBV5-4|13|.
ASSLGLASPNEQF
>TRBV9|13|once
ASSVDDRGRSPLH
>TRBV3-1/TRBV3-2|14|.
ASSLLFGRMENEQF
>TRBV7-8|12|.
ASSSPDRGGEQY
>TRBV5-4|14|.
ASSLALTGVGNEQF
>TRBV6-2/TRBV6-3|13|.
ASSRTVPTREGYT
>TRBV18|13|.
ASSPTGQRNQPQH